The clone carrying this TCR beta chain was picked up a small number of times. Its antigen is currently unknown. Libraries for TCR beta were made by quantitative 5'-RACE with molecular barcodes. TCRdb re-called the 5' RACE reads with MiXCR, one entry per CDR3 protein. The profile shows roughly 280,000 distinct CDR3 sequences, around 19% of them singletons. The data are from a study of CD8 T cells in ankylosing spondylitis. General study results and limits: Existing reports had already noted some motif variants in reactive arthritis synovial fluid and blood. What appeared characteristic of ankylosing spondylitis blood was a TCR beta motif of eight highly homologous variants.

Germline V lookup: CDR1 SGHDT, CDR2 YYEEEE. V lost 5 bases, J lost 7 bases, and 15 bases lay in between. The CDR3 extends over 13 amino acids. The chain uses TRBV5-6 and TRBJ2-5; possibly TRBD2 for D (5 bases). The sample consisted of blood, either unsorted or a sorted T cell fraction (not recorded which). The receptor comes from a male donor with ankylosing spondylitis or in good health (not recorded which). CDR3 DNA sequence: TGTGCCAGCAGTTCTGGACGGGCGGGGACCCAGTACTTC. This sequence encodes CASSSGRAGTQYF.